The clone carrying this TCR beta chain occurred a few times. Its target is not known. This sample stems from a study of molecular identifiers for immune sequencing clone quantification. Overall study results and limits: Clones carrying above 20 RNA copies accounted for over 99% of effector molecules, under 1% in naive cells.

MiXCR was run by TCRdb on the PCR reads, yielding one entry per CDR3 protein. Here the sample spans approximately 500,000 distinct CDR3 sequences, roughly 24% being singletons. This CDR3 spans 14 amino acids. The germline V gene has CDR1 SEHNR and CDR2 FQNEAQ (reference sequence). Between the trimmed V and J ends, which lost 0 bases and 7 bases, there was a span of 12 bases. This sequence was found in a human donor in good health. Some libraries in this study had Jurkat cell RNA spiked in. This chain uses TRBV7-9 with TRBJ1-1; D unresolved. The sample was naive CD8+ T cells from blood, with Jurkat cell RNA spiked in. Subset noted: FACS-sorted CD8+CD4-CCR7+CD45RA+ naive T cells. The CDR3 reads CASSLAEEIYEAFF. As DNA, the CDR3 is TGTGCCAGCAGCTTAGCGGAGGAGATATATGAAGCTTTCTTT.